One and the same sample provided the 22 T cell receptor beta chains below, sequenced in a study of T cells after posttransplantation cyclophosphamide. Some clones are missing from TCRdb's copy, which holds only in-frame ones; the method was immunoSEQ multiplex PCR. This sample has tens of thousands of clones, with 86% found just once. Sequenced material: PBMCs. These receptors all stem from a man aged 25-45 years with a blood cancer, CMV-positive, and with a related stem cell donor.

The V call is TRBV25-1, the J call TRBJ2-7; D is undetermined. Germline V gene data show CDR1 as MGHDK and CDR2 as SYGVNS. Trimming removed 5 bases at V and 6 bases at J, with 17 bases between. The CDR3 spans 14 residues. CDR3: CASSPPVSLSEQYF. The CDR3 DNA reads TGTGCCAGCAGTCCCCCGGTGTCCCTAAGCGAGCAGTACTTC.

The J gene is TRBJ2-3, the V gene TRBV2; D might be TRBD2 (6 bases). V lost 4 bases and J lost 2, with 10 bases in between. The CDR3 contains 14 residues. Per the germline V gene, CDR1 is SNHLY and CDR2 is FYNNEI. CDR3 in amino acids: CASSAGVNTDTQYF. The DNA of the CDR3 is TGTGCCAGCAGTGCGGGAGTCAACACAGATACGCAGTATTTT.

The chain couples TRBV28 to TRBJ2-1; TRBD1 matches 10 bases. Germline lookup yields CDR1 MDHEN and CDR2 SYDVKM. V shed 4 bases and J 4 bases; nucleotides not matched to a gene: 7. The CDR3 covers 16 residues. The CDR3 sequence is CASSSPGTGAYNEQFF. The DNA of the CDR3 is TGTGCCAGCAGTTCTCCTGGGACAGGGGCGTACAATGAGCAGTTCTTC.

The V call is TRBV7-9, the J call TRBJ1-2; D not resolved. CDR3 size: 15 residues. Trimming took 1 base from V and 3 from J, leaving 12 bases between them. Germline V gene data show CDR1 as SEHNR and CDR2 as FQNEAQ (reference sequence). CDR3 amino acids: CASSLVTATHYGYTF. CDR3 DNA: TGTGCCAGCAGCTTAGTAACTGCCACCCACTATGGCTACACCTTC.

The chain links TRBV6-5 to TRBJ2-7; TRBD1 aligns across 7 bases. V was clipped by 2 bases and J by 3 bases; unmatched bases: 1. Germline CDR1 MNHEY, CDR2 SVGAGI. There are 13 residues in the CDR3. DNA of the CDR3: TGTGCCAGCAGTTACAGGGACAGCTACGAGCAGTACTTC. Its protein is CASSYRDSYEQYF.

The CDR3 nucleotides read TGTGCCAGTAATTTTGGGCTCACAGATACGCAGTATTTT. Protein: CASNFGLTDTQYF. The chain carries TRBV19 and TRBJ2-3, with D unclear. Per germline, CDR1 LNHDA and CDR2 SQIVND (reference sequence). The CDR3 runs to 13 residues. Trimming removed 7 bases at V and 2 bases at J, with 10 bases between.

CDR3 sequence: CASSLAARGRGRSGANVLTF. The CDR3 DNA is TGTGCCAGCAGCTTAGCGGCCAGAGGCAGGGGGCGGTCTGGGGCCAACGTCCTGACTTTC. V and J are TRBV7-2 and TRBJ2-6, with 8 bases aligning to TRBD1. Germline CDR1 is SGHTA and CDR2 is FQGNSA. With V trimmed by 0 bases and J by 1 base, 11 bases remained unmatched. The CDR3 has 20 amino acids.

The V and J genes are TRBV19 and TRBJ1-5; TRBD1 is a possible D gene (5 bases). The CDR3 has 14 residues. V was clipped by 4 bases and J by 7 bases, with 14 bases between them. Per the germline V gene, CDR1 is LNHDA and CDR2 is SQIVND (reference sequence). CDR3 region: CASSNQGLGQPQHF. In DNA form, the CDR3 reads TGTGCCAGTAGTAATCAGGGCTTAGGACAGCCCCAGCATTTT.

The chain carries TRBV6-5 and TRBJ2-2; 7 bases align to TRBD2. Trimming at V came to 4 bases and at J to 5 bases, leaving 10 bases not matched to a gene. Per germline, CDR1 MNHEY and CDR2 SVGAGI. The CDR3 length is 16 residues. CDR3 loop: CASSFSRGSGTGELFF. In DNA form, the CDR3 reads TGTGCCAGCAGTTTCTCACGCGGGAGTGGGACCGGGGAGCTGTTTTTT.

This sequence joins TRBV9 and TRBJ2-7; 7 positions agree with TRBD1. Germline CDR1 and CDR2: SGDLS and YYNGEE. CDR3 length equals 14 residues. After removal of 4 bases from V and 2 bases from J, the junction contained 6 bases not matched to a gene. CDR3 coding DNA: TGTGCCAGCAGCAAAGGGGGCTCCCCCTACGAGCAGTACTTC. Protein: CASSKGGSPYEQYF. Together with reference TRBV9 and TRBJ2-7, the CDR3 gives the full variable domain: DSGVTQTPKHLITATGQRVTLRCSPRSGDLSVYWYQQSLDQGLQFLIQYYNGEERAKGNILERFSAQQFPDLHSELNLSSLELGDSALYFCASSKGGSPYEQYFGPGTRLTVT.

The chain combines TRBV11-1 with TRBJ2-7; D gene unclear. Germline lookup yields CDR1 SGHAT and CDR2 FQDESV (reference sequence). This CDR3 contains 17 residues. The V gene lost 1 base and the J gene lost 2 bases, with 18 bases spanning the gap. Here the CDR3 DNA reads TGTGCCAGCAGCTTAGTAACTGACCCCAGGCCAGCCTACGAGCAGTACTTC. Amino acid sequence: CASSLVTDPRPAYEQYF.

The chain carries TRBV5-1 and TRBJ1-5; weak D call: TRBD1 (6 bases). Trimming stripped 4 bases from V and 0 bases from J, with 11 bases between. This CDR3 is 15 amino acids long. CDR1 and CDR2 from the germline V gene are SGHRS and YFSETQ. CDR3 sequence reads: CASSITGSSNQPQHF. CDR3 sequence (DNA): TGCGCCAGCAGCATTACAGGGAGTAGCAATCAGCCCCAGCATTTT.

The CDR3 spells CASSSLAVSSYEQYF. In nucleotides, the CDR3 is TGTGCCAGCAGCTCCCTAGCGGTGAGCTCCTACGAGCAGTACTTC. V usage is TRBV7-8 and J usage is TRBJ2-7; 7 bases fit TRBD2. This CDR3 is 15 amino acids long. Looked up from germline, CDR1 is SGHVS and CDR2 is FQNEAQ. V dropped 4 bases and J dropped 0; count of bases not matched to a gene: 6.

This chain uses TRBV25-1 with TRBJ1-6, with D possibly being TRBD1 (6 bases). CDR3 length: 14 amino acids. Looked up from germline, CDR1 is MGHDK and CDR2 is SYGVNS. V was clipped by 8 bases and J by 10 bases, with 18 bases between them. CDR3 bases: TGTGCCAGCCGACAAACAGGGACGGGGTCACCCCTCCACTTT. Protein product: CASRQTGTGSPLHF.

The V call is TRBV28, the J call TRBJ1-2; no firm D call. CDR1 MDHEN and CDR2 SYDVKM come from the germline V gene. The CDR3 is made up of 10 amino acids. Trimming took off 6 bases at V and 5 bases at J, with 4 bases between the two ends. CDR3 DNA sequence: TGTGCCAGCAGCAGGTATGGCTACACCTTC. It encodes CASSRYGYTF.

The sample holds one count of this clone. This chain connects TRBV10-3 to TRBJ2-1; perhaps TRBD1 as D (6 bases). The CDR3 is made up of 16 amino acids. The germline gives CDR1 ENHRY, CDR2 SYGVKD. Trimming pared 0 bases from V and 5 bases from J, leaving 14 bases between. The DNA for the CDR3 is TGTGCCATCAGTGAGTCGACACAGGGTCCTGACAATGAGCAGTTCTTC. Amino acid sequence: CAISESTQGPDNEQFF.

V usage is TRBV7-2 and J usage is TRBJ2-2; D is perhaps TRBD1 (5 bases). The ends were cut back, 8 bases at V and 4 bases at J, with 14 bases in the middle. The germline CDR1 and CDR2 sequences are SGHTA and FQGNSA. The CDR3 sequence is 14 residues long. The CDR3 DNA reads TGTGCCAGCTTCGGGCAGGGAAGCACCGGGGAGCTGTTTTTT. Amino acids: CASFGQGSTGELFF.

CDR3 nucleotides: TGCGCCAGCAGCTTGGCCAGCGGGAGGTACAATGAGCAGTTCTTC. This codes for CASSLASGRYNEQFF. The rearrangement joins TRBV5-1 to TRBJ2-1; 9 positions agree with TRBD2. Germline V CDR1 and CDR2: SGHRS, YFSETQ. Trimming took 0 bases from V and 4 from J; bases not matched to a gene: 2. There are 15 residues in the CDR3.

The chain carries TRBV11-1 and TRBJ2-3; weak D call: TRBD1 (5 bases). The germline gives CDR1 SGHAT, CDR2 FQDESV (reference sequence). Deletions cut 5 bases from V and 4 bases from J, with 7 bases between. The CDR3 loop spans 12 amino acids. CDR3 loop: CASSQQADTQYF. For the CDR3, the DNA is TGTGCCAGCAGCCAACAGGCAGATACGCAGTATTTT. The full variable domain, rest sourced from reference TRBV11-1 and TRBJ2-3, is EAEVAQSPRYKITEKSQAVAFWCDPISGHATLYWYRQILGQGPELLVQFQDESVVDDSQLPKDRFSAERLKGVDSTLKIQPAELGDSAMYLCASSQQADTQYFGPGTRLTVL.

The chain joins TRBV29-1 to TRBJ2-2, with 8 bases matching TRBD1. Germline V lookup: CDR1 SQVTM, CDR2 ANQGSEA. V gave up 7 bases and J gave up 6 bases; unmatched junction bases: 7. The CDR3 spans 13 residues. CDR3 region: CSALRTGSGELFF. In nucleotides, the CDR3 is TGCAGCGCCCTAAGGACAGGGTCCGGGGAGCTGTTTTTT.

This rearrangement joins TRBV11-2 to TRBJ2-7, with D perhaps matching TRBD2 (5 bases). The CDR3 has 13 amino acids. Per the germline V gene, CDR1 is SGHAT and CDR2 is FQNNGV. The germline V and J ends were trimmed by 4 bases and 4 bases, with 11 bases remaining between them. CDR3 DNA sequence: TGTGCCAGCAGCTCTAGCTTCGCGTACGAGCAGTACTTC. It encodes CASSSSFAYEQYF.

The chain combines TRBV30 with TRBJ1-1; 7 bases agree with TRBD1. The CDR3 has 13 residues. V lost 0 bases and J lost 3; bases outside the gene matches: 1. Looked up from germline, CDR1 is GTSNPN and CDR2 is SVGIG (reference sequence). CDR3 nucleotides: TGTGCCTGGAGTGTTCAGGGGGACACTGAAGCTTTCTTT. It is translated as CAWSVQGDTEAFF.